This is a list of T cell receptor beta chains from one sample in a study of blood T cell repertoires in COVID-19. Generated by immunoSEQ multiplex PCR, the TCRdb table keeps only in-frame clones and is missing some. The sample includes under 300,000 clones, 75% to 90% of them seen just once. Sample: peripheral blood. The source of these receptors is a woman in her sixties or seventies with COVID-19, enrolled during active disease. Both conserved end residues are trimmed from each CDR3. D genes are given only for firm matches.

V	D	length	J	CDR3
TRBV10-3	TRBD1	10	TRBJ1-1	ATTGGNTEAF
TRBV6-5	-	11	TRBJ2-7	ASSYDRTGEQY
TRBV9	-	10	TRBJ1-2	ASSGEYDGYT
TRBV28	-	13	TRBJ1-1	ASSPWTAPNTEAF
TRBV7-2	TRBD1	12	TRBJ1-2	ASSLDRGRTGYT
TRBV10-3	-	12	TRBJ1-2	AIRAEGVNYGYT
TRBV21-1	-	14	TRBJ1-1	ASSKFDRVRNTEAF
TRBV4-2	TRBD2	16	TRBJ2-7	ASSQDWASGGAGYEQY
TRBV4-3	-	13	TRBJ1-3	ASSPYPQGGNTIY
TRBV2	-	13	TRBJ1-1	ASSAHRRGNTEAF
TRBV5-4	-	13	TRBJ1-5	ASSLDPGRNQPQH
TRBV6-4	-	13	TRBJ1-4	ASSDGPGGNEKLF
TRBV30	-	10	TRBJ1-1	AWSTVNTEAF
TRBV21-1	-	8	TRBJ1-6	ASSMGQDS
TRBV30	-	13	TRBJ1-5	AWSAGLSSNQPQH
TRBV3-1/TRBV3-2	TRBD2	15	TRBJ2-7	ASSQGLAGGAAYEQY
TRBV4-1	-	13	TRBJ1-4	ASSPTGRGDEKLF
TRBV27	TRBD1	14	TRBJ2-4	ASSDRDRGPKNIQY
TRBV18	TRBD1	11	TRBJ2-7	ASSPGTGYEQY
TRBV11-1	-	11	TRBJ1-6	ASSFPGVSPLH
TRBV24-1	-	15	TRBJ1-3	ATSDYREFSKGNTIY
TRBV24-1	-	14	TRBJ2-6	ATSDKRRTGANVLT
TRBV6-5	TRBD2	11	TRBJ2-1	ASRSGGVDEQF
TRBV2	-	11	TRBJ2-7	ASSADTKDEQY